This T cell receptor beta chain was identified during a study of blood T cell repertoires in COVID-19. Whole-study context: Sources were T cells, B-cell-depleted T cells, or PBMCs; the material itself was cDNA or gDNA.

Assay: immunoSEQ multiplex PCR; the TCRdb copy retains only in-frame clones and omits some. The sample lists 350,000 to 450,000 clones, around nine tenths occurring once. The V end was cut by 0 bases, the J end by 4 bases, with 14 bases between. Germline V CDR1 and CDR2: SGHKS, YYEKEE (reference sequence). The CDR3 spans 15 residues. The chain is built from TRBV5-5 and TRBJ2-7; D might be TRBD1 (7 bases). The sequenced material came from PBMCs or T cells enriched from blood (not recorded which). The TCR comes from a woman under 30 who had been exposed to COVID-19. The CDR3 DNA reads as TGTGCCAGCAGCTTGGATGGAGGGGGCCTATACGAGCAGTACTTC. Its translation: CASSLDGGGLYEQYF.